These T cell receptor beta chains were read from a single sample in a study of T cells in Graves' hyperthyroidism and ophthalmopathy. MiXCR, applied by TCRdb to the multiplex PCR reads, yields one record per CDR3 protein. The sample carries over 700,000 distinct CDR3 sequences, approximately 36% recorded once. Sequencing was carried out using blood. Receptor source: a woman aged 40 to 49 with Graves' hyperthyroidism. The CDR3 runs from the conserved cysteine through the conserved F or W. D genes are given only for firm matches. Not every row has a clone size; where given, it reads once, few, many or a size class.

clone_size	d_call	v_call	j_call	cdr3_nt	cdr3_aa
many	.	TRBV19	TRBJ1-1	TGTGCCAGTAGCGGTGGTCAGAACACTGAAGCTTTCTTT	CASSGGQNTEAFF
.	.	TRBV12-3/TRBV12-4	TRBJ1-1	TGTGCCGGCTTAGGGATCTCGGACACTGAAGCTTTCTTT	CAGLGISDTEAFF
once	.	TRBV12-5	TRBJ1-1	TGTGCTAGTGGTTTGGGCTTCGGGGGGCACACTGAAGCTTTCTTT	CASGLGFGGHTEAFF
.	.	TRBV2	TRBJ2-1	TGTGCCAGCAGGTGGAGGGACATAACCAATGAGCAGTTCTTC	CASRWRDITNEQFF
many	.	TRBV7-9	TRBJ1-1	TGTGCCAGCAGTTTTACTAGGACTGAAGCTTTCTTT	CASSFTRTEAFF
.	TRBD1	TRBV2	TRBJ1-1	TGTGCCAGCAAAGATTGGGACAGGGGTTCGATCACTGAAGCTTTCTTT	CASKDWDRGSITEAFF
many	.	TRBV19	TRBJ1-2	TGTGCCAGTAGTATACTGCGGACAGCCAATGGCTACACCTTC	CASSILRTANGYTF
once	.	TRBV9	TRBJ2-3	TGTGCCAGCAGCGTAGGAGGCCGATACACAGATACGCAGTATTTT	CASSVGGRYTDTQYF
many	TRBD1	TRBV10-1	TRBJ2-7	TGCGCCAGCAGTGACCGGGACAGGGGGTACGAGCAGTACTTC	CASSDRDRGYEQYF
.	.	TRBV2	TRBJ1-3	TGTGCCAGCAGTGAAGACAGCGACTCTGGAAACACCATATATTTT	CASSEDSDSGNTIYF
many	TRBD2	TRBV7-8	TRBJ2-7	TGTGCCAGCAGCTGGGGGTCTAGCGGGAGGGCGGCGCGTGAGCAGTACTTC	CASSWGSSGRAAREQYF
many	.	TRBV6-2/TRBV6-3	TRBJ2-2	TGTGCCAGCAGCTACGGATGGACCGGGGAGCTGTTTTTT	CASSYGWTGELFF
many	TRBD1	TRBV15	TRBJ1-1	TGTGCCACCAGCAGAGATCGACAGGGCTCTTTGAACACTGAAGCTTTCTTT	CATSRDRQGSLNTEAFF
.	.	TRBV12-3/TRBV12-4	TRBJ1-2	TGTGCCAGCAGTTTATGGTTGCAGGGTCACTATGGCTACACCTTC	CASSLWLQGHYGYTF
few	TRBD2	TRBV7-9	TRBJ2-4	TGTGCCAGCAGCTTATCCGGCGGGAGCACCAAAAACATTCAGTACTTC	CASSLSGGSTKNIQYF
.	.	TRBV7-2	TRBJ2-7	TGTGCCAGCAGTCCTCGGGGCAGGGGGGTCGTCGAGCAGTACTTC	CASSPRGRGVVEQYF
.	.	TRBV24-1	TRBJ1-2	TGTGCCACCAGTGAGGATACAGGGATCGCTGGCTACACCTTC	CATSEDTGIAGYTF
many	.	TRBV9	TRBJ2-7	TGTGCCAGCAGCCCTGAGGACAGTCACGAGCAGTACTTC	CASSPEDSHEQYF
many	.	TRBV10-2	TRBJ2-7	TGCGCCAGCGGGGAGGCGGACGAGCAGTACTTC	CASGEADEQYF
many	.	TRBV6-5	TRBJ1-1	TGTGCCAGCAGTCACAGGGTCCTTGGCACTGAAGCTTTCTTT	CASSHRVLGTEAFF
.	.	TRBV24-1	TRBJ2-1	TGTGCCACCAGTGAACCCCGGAGCGAGCAGTTCTTC	CATSEPRSEQFF
.	.	TRBV11-2	TRBJ2-3	TGTGCCAGCAGCTTATTCCCCCGGGGGAATACAGATACGCAGTATTTT	CASSLFPRGNTDTQYF
.	.	TRBV5-5	TRBJ1-3	TGTGCCAGCAGCTTGGGCTTCGGCTCTGGAAACACCATATATTTT	CASSLGFGSGNTIYF
.	.	TRBV12-3/TRBV12-4	TRBJ1-5	TGTGCCAGCACCCAGGTGGGGAGGAGCAATCAGCCCCAGCATTTT	CASTQVGRSNQPQHF
few	TRBD2	TRBV9	TRBJ2-5	TGTGCCAGCAGCCCCAGCGGGAGAGAGACCCAGTACTTC	CASSPSGRETQYF
many	.	TRBV7-2	TRBJ1-5	TGTGCCAGCAGCTGGGGGGCCAGTCAGCAGCCCCAGCATTTT	CASSWGASQQPQHF
.	TRBD2	TRBV20-1	TRBJ2-5	TGCAGTGGACTAGCGGGAGAGACCCAGTACTTC	CSGLAGETQYF
many	TRBD1	TRBV7-9	TRBJ2-7	TGTGCCAGCAGTCACGGACAGGGCTCCTACGAGCAGTACTTC	CASSHGQGSYEQYF
many	TRBD1	TRBV29-1	TRBJ2-5	TGCAGCGCCCGGGACAGCGTTTTGGAGACCCAGTACTTC	CSARDSVLETQYF
.	TRBD1	TRBV29-1	TRBJ2-5	TGCAGCCTTCGGACAGGGGGCACGGAGACCCAGTACTTC	CSLRTGGTETQYF
many	.	TRBV29-1	TRBJ1-5	TGCAGCGTTGGATTACCCGATCAGCCCCAGCATTTT	CSVGLPDQPQHF
many	.	TRBV19	TRBJ1-1	TGTGCCAGCAGCCCGGGCTTGAACACTGAAGCTTTCTTT	CASSPGLNTEAFF
many	.	TRBV12-3/TRBV12-4	TRBJ1-3	TGTGCCAGCAGCATTAGGGTTGCCGGAAACACCATATATTTT	CASSIRVAGNTIYF
.	TRBD1	TRBV6-1	TRBJ2-2	TGTGCCAGCAGTGCCAACCAGGGGGACACCGGGGAGCTGTTTTTT	CASSANQGDTGELFF
.	.	TRBV6-2/TRBV6-3	TRBJ2-2	TGTGCCAGCAGTACCCTGATCCAGAAATCCACCAACACCGGGGAGCTGTTTTTT	CASSTLIQKSTNTGELFF
.	.	TRBV15	TRBJ1-1	TGTGCCACCAGCAGAGGGGGGAGAATGAACACTGAAGCTTTCTTT	CATSRGGRMNTEAFF
many	.	TRBV2	TRBJ2-2	TGTGCCAGCAGGGTAGAAGGCGGGGAGCTGTTTTTT	CASRVEGGELFF
.	TRBD1	TRBV5-1	TRBJ2-2	TGCGCCACCACCCCCTGGACAGGGGGCAAAGGGGAGCTGTTTTTT	CATTPWTGGKGELFF
few	.	TRBV9	TRBJ1-4	TGTGCCAGCAGCGCCGGGGGACGGCCCTATAGTGAAAAACTGTTTTTT	CASSAGGRPYSEKLFF
.	TRBD1	TRBV20-1	TRBJ2-7	TGCAGTGCGACAGGGGACGCCTACGAGCAGTACTTC	CSATGDAYEQYF
.	.	TRBV6-1	TRBJ1-2	TGTGCCAGCAGTGAAGCGGTGTCCTACTATGGCTACACCTTC	CASSEAVSYYGYTF
.	.	TRBV4-3	TRBJ2-5	TGCGCCAGCAGCCAACTCAGGGGGGCCGGAGAGACCCAGTACTTC	CASSQLRGAGETQYF
few	.	TRBV6-2/TRBV6-3	TRBJ1-2	TGTGCCAGCAGTTACTCGGGGGCTGAATATGGCTACACCTTC	CASSYSGAEYGYTF
many	.	TRBV4-3	TRBJ1-2	TGCGCCAGCAGCCAGGATACAGGGAGGGTTGATGGCTACACCTTC	CASSQDTGRVDGYTF
many	.	TRBV5-1	TRBJ2-2	TGCGCCAGCAGACCGACGTGGAACACCGGGGAGCTGTTTTTT	CASRPTWNTGELFF
.	TRBD2	TRBV20-1	TRBJ2-5	TGCAGTGCGCTTAGCGGGTTGAGGGGAGATACGCAGTACTTC	CSALSGLRGDTQYF
.	.	TRBV7-9	TRBJ1-4	TGTGCCAGCAGCTTAAATTATCCGGCAACTAATGAAAAACTGTTTTTT	CASSLNYPATNEKLFF
few	.	TRBV5-1	TRBJ1-4	TGCGCCAGCAGCTTGCAGGGGAGGGGTGAAAAACTGTTTTTT	CASSLQGRGEKLFF
few	TRBD1	TRBV6-6	TRBJ2-7	TGTGCCAGCAGTTTAGGACAGGGGACATCCTACGAGCAGTACTTC	CASSLGQGTSYEQYF
many	.	TRBV2	TRBJ1-2	TGTGCCAGCATTCGTGGGCAGAGCTATGGCTACACCTTC	CASIRGQSYGYTF
many	.	TRBV2	TRBJ1-2	TGTGCCAGCAAGAGGAGTGACGTTGATGATGGCTACACCTTC	CASKRSDVDDGYTF
.	.	TRBV20-1	TRBJ1-3	TGCAGTGCTAGCGACCCGACAGCCTCTGGAAACGCCATATATTTT	CSASDPTASGNAIYF
many	.	TRBV7-9	TRBJ2-5	TGTGCCAGCAGCTTAGTATTTCAGGTCCAAGAGACCCAGTACTTC	CASSLVFQVQETQYF
.	.	TRBV5-6	TRBJ1-1	TGTGCCAGCAGCTGGAGGAGGGCCCCTGAAGCTTTCTTT	CASSWRRAPEAFF
.	TRBD1	TRBV30	TRBJ1-5	TGTGCCTGGAGTGAAGACAGGGTTTATCAGCCCCAGCATTTT	CAWSEDRVYQPQHF
many	.	TRBV19	TRBJ1-1	TGTGCCAGCAGCTGGGGCACTGAAGCTTTCTTT	CASSWGTEAFF
.	TRBD2	TRBV29-1	TRBJ2-5	TGCAGCGTCGAACTAGCGGAGACCCAGTACTTC	CSVELAETQYF
.	.	TRBV6-1	TRBJ2-2	TGTGCCAGCAGTTCGGCAGACACCGGGGAGCTGTTTTTT	CASSSADTGELFF